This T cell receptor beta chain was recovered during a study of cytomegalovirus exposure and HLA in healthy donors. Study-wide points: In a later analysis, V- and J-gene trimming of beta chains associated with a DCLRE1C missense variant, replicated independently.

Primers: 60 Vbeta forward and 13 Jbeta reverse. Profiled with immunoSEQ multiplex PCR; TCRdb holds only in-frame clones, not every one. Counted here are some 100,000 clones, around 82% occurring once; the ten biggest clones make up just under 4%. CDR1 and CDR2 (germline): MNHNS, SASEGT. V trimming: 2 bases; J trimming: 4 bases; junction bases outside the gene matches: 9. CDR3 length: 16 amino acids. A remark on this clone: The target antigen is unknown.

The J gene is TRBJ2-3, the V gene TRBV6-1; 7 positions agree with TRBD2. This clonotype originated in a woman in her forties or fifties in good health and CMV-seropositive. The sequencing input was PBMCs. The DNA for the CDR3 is TGTGCCAGCAGTGAATGGGGGGGAGGGAGCGCAGATACGCAGTATTTT. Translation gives CASSEWGGGSADTQYF.